This T cell receptor (beta chain) was retrieved from a study of Ad26.COV2.S vaccination and SARS-CoV-2 variants. General observations from the study: Comparable non-spike TCR breadth was observed in vaccine and placebo recipients.

In regard to this clone: Its matching antigen is unknown.

This CDR3 comprises 15 residues. CDR1 SGHRS and CDR2 YFSETQ come from the germline V gene. Losses at the gene ends were 2 bases for V and 8 bases for J; bases not matched to a gene: 7. Profiling relied on immunoSEQ multiplex PCR, and the TCRdb table lists in-frame clones only, not all of them. The table records under 150,000 clones, roughly 89% of them present only once. This chain uses TRBV5-1 with TRBJ2-1; 10 bases line up with TRBD1. The sequences come from peripheral blood, collected after recovery from COVID-19. The source of this sequence is a human donor who had recovered from COVID-19. The DNA of the CDR3 is TGCGCCAGCAGCTTACCCCGGGACAGGGGCGATGAGCAGTTCTTC. This codes for CASSLPRDRGDEQFF.